The rows below give T cell receptor beta chains drawn from one sample of a study of cytomegalovirus exposure and HLA in healthy donors. The assay was immunoSEQ multiplex PCR, and TCRdb's table has in-frame clones only and misses some. Its clone listing holds around 110,000 clones. Sequenced sample: PBMCs. Every receptor here comes from a man aged 25-45 years in good health and CMV-seronegative. The CDR3 runs from the conserved cysteine through the conserved F or W. The D gene is left open where the match is weak.

j_call,d_call,v_call,cdr3_nt,cdr3_aa
TRBJ2-3,TRBD1,TRBV5-1,TGCGCCAGCAGCGGAGCGGGACAGGGCGGAGATACGCAGTATTTT,CASSGAGQGGDTQYF
TRBJ2-5,TRBD2,TRBV11-1,TGTGCCAGCAGCTTAGAAAGCGGGAGCGGGGGCCGAGAGACCCAGTACTTC,CASSLESGSGGRETQYF
TRBJ1-1,NA,TRBV5-4,TGTGCCAGCAGCTCCACATTCGTACGGGTACGGGACACTGAAGCTTTCTTT,CASSSTFVRVRDTEAFF
TRBJ1-1,TRBD1,TRBV6-6,TGTGCCAGCAGCGGGGGAAACAGGGGGGACACTGAAGCTTTCTTT,CASSGGNRGDTEAFF
TRBJ1-1,NA,TRBV5-6,TGTGCCAGCAGCTGGGGGTCGGGGGACACTGAAGCTTTCTTT,CASSWGSGDTEAFF
TRBJ1-4,TRBD1,TRBV19,TGTGCCAGTAGTGCCCGGACAGGGCTGAATGAAAAACTGCTTTTT,CASSARTGLNEKLLF
TRBJ2-1,NA,TRBV5-1,TGCGCCAGCAGCTTGGCTTTCAGCTCCTACAATGAGCAGTTCTTC,CASSLAFSSYNEQFF
TRBJ1-5,NA,TRBV7-2,TGTGCCAGCAGCTTCGGGGTCTTGTGGAAGCCCCAGCATTTT,CASSFGVLWKPQHF
TRBJ1-2,NA,TRBV28,TGTGCCAACGGGGGGGGGAACTATGGCTACACCTTC,CANGGGNYGYTF
TRBJ1-1,TRBD1,TRBV19,TGTGCCAGTATACGAACAGGGGGGACTATTTATACTGAAGCTTTCTTT,CASIRTGGTIYTEAFF
TRBJ2-2,NA,TRBV5-1,TGCGCCAGCAGCTTGGACGCGACAATCACCGGGGAGCTGTTTTTT,CASSLDATITGELFF
TRBJ2-5,TRBD2,TRBV6-6,TGTGCCAGCAGCTCCGGGACTAGCGGCGGAGGGGAGACCCAGTACTTC,CASSSGTSGGGETQYF
TRBJ2-5,TRBD2,TRBV7-6,TGTGCCAGCAGCTCACGGACTAGCGGTCACCAAGAGACCCAGTACTTC,CASSSRTSGHQETQYF
TRBJ1-1,TRBD1,TRBV19,TGTGCCAGTACGACAGGGAGCCGAAACACTGAAGCTTTCTTT,CASTTGSRNTEAFF
TRBJ1-5,NA,TRBV7-2,TGTGCCAGCAGCTTTGGTGGGCAGCTACACAATCAGCCCCAGCATTTT,CASSFGGQLHNQPQHF
TRBJ1-5,NA,TRBV28,TGTGCCAGCGGGAACAGGGAGAATCAGCCCCAGCATTTT,CASGNRENQPQHF
TRBJ1-2,TRBD1,TRBV29-1,TGCAGCGTTAAGGCTCCTAAGGGGGCGAGCTATGGCTACACCTTC,CSVKAPKGASYGYTF
TRBJ1-5,NA,TRBV19,TGTGCCAGTAGTTGGAGAACAGGGTATAGCAATCAGCCCCAGCATTTT,CASSWRTGYSNQPQHF
TRBJ1-2,NA,TRBV6-6,TGTGCCAGCAGTTACGATCAGGGGTTAGGTGGCTACACCTTC,CASSYDQGLGGYTF
TRBJ2-2,TRBD2,TRBV6-1,TGTGCCAGAAGGGGAGGGACTAGCGGGGGCGGGGAGCTGTTTTTT,CARRGGTSGGGELFF
TRBJ2-7,NA,TRBV5-1,TGCGCCAGCAGCTTGGTATCAGGGGCGGACGAGCAGTACTTC,CASSLVSGADEQYF
TRBJ2-7,NA,TRBV6-5,TGTGCCAGCAGTTACTTTAAGACTAGGCCCCTCTACGAGCAGTACTTC,CASSYFKTRPLYEQYF
TRBJ2-3,NA,TRBV28,TGTGCCAGCAGTTGGGCGGATACGCAGTATTTT,CASSWADTQYF
TRBJ1-1,TRBD1,TRBV5-1,TGCGCCAGCAGCCCGGGACAGGCAGACACTGAAGCTTTCTTT,CASSPGQADTEAFF
TRBJ2-6,NA,TRBV5-4,TGTGCCAGCAGCTTTAGGGGGGGCGGTGGGGCCAACGTCCTGACTTTC,CASSFRGGGGANVLTF
TRBJ2-5,NA,TRBV5-1,TGCGCCAGCAGCTTAGACAGCAGGCCACAAGAGACCCAGTACTTC,CASSLDSRPQETQYF
TRBJ1-1,NA,TRBV11-3,TGTGCCAGCAGCTTCGCCAGGTTTACTGAAGCTTTCTTT,CASSFARFTEAFF
TRBJ1-6,NA,TRBV7-9,TGTGCCAGCAGCCTACAGAATTCACCCCTCCACTTT,CASSLQNSPLHF
TRBJ2-7,NA,TRBV29-1,TGCAGCGTTGTTGCCAAGGGGGTGGGGGGGCGCGCCTACGAGCAGTACTTC,CSVVAKGVGGRAYEQYF
TRBJ1-3,NA,TRBV6-5,TGTGCCAGCGGCCAGGCTATGCCTGGAAACACCATATATTTT,CASGQAMPGNTIYF
TRBJ1-5,TRBD1,TRBV7-6,TGTGCCAGCAGCTTATCAAGGGGGCGGGAGCCCCAGCATTTT,CASSLSRGREPQHF
TRBJ2-2,NA,TRBV5-6,TGTGCCAGCAGCTTCCTAGCCGCGAACACCGGGGAGCTGTTTTTT,CASSFLAANTGELFF